This T cell receptor beta chain is drawn from a study of graft-versus-host responses after intestinal transplantation. Points from the study as a whole: Association was observed between peak circulating GvH clone levels and early post-transplant HvG declines.

A remark on this clone: Its antigen remains unidentified.

Generated by immunoSEQ multiplex PCR, the TCRdb table keeps only in-frame clones and is missing some. The profile shows over 100,000 clones, 80% to 95% of them singletons. This CDR3 contains 15 residues. The germline V and J ends were trimmed by 0 bases and 9 bases, with 16 bases remaining between them. From germline, CDR1 is SGDLS and CDR2 YYNGEE. The V gene is TRBV9, the J gene TRBJ2-1; unclear D gene. This TCR was sampled from a human donor who received an intestinal transplant. The specimen comprised unstimulated CD4+ T cells sorted from spleen or lymph node cells, sampled before intestinal transplant. Here the CDR3 reads CASSVAVRGPSEQFF. In nucleotides, the CDR3 is TGTGCCAGCAGCGTAGCCGTTCGCGGCCCGAGTGAGCAGTTCTTC.